The T cell receptor beta chain described here comes from a study of cytomegalovirus exposure and HLA in healthy donors. This clone was seen more than once but under ten times. Its antigen remains unknown. The PCR was carried out with 60 Vbeta primers and 13 Jbeta primers. TCRdb's copy holds only in-frame clones and misses some; the assay was immunoSEQ multiplex PCR. The sample records around 100,000 clones, roughly four fifths being singletons. Study findings and constraints: A later look showed TCR association rates differing by HLA locus, highest for DRB1 and lowest for HLA-C.

The length of the CDR3 is 14 residues. CDR1 and CDR2 from the germline V gene are MNHNY and SVGAGI (reference sequence). V lost 6 bases, J lost 7 bases, and 10 bases stayed unmatched. The genes are TRBV6-6 and TRBJ1-2, with 8 positions matching TRBD1. The receptor's source is a man aged 25-40 years in good health and CMV-seropositive. Sequencing was performed on PBMCs. CDR3 in amino acids: CASSHRDRSGGYTF. The CDR3 DNA reads TGTGCCAGCAGCCACCGGGACAGGAGTGGTGGCTACACCTTC.